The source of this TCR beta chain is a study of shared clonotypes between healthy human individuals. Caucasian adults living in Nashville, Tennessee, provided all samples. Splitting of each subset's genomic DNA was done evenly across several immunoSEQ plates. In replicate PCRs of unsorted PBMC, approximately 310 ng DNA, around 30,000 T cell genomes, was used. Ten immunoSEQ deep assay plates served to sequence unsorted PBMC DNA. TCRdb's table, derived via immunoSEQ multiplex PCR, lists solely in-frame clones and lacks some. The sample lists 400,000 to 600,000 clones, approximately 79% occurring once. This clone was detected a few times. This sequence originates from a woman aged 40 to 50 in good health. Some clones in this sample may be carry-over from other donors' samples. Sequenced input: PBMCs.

In DNA, the CDR3 is TGTGCCTGGAGCCAGGGTTGGAATCAGCCCCAGCATTTT. Translating it yields CAWSQGWNQPQHF. The chain has TRBV30 and TRBJ1-5; tentative D call: TRBD1 (5 bases). The germline V and J ends were trimmed by 3 bases and 4 bases, with 10 bases remaining between them. The germline gives CDR1 GTSNPN, CDR2 SVGIG (reference sequence). CDR3 length: 13 amino acids.